The rows below give T cell receptor beta chains drawn from one sample of a study of T cell clonotyping in hematopoietic cell transplantation. TCRdb's copy holds only in-frame clones and misses some; the assay was immunoSEQ multiplex PCR. In the table there are about 27,000 clones, approximately 96% of which are singletons. Sequencing used peripheral blood mononuclear cells. The receptor set was obtained from a man in his forties or fifties in good health. Some clones in this sample may be carry-over from other donors' samples. The CDR3 runs from the conserved cysteine through the conserved F or W. The D gene is left open where the match is weak. The size entry is marked missing in some rows and otherwise reads once, few, many or a size class.

abundance | d_gene | j_gene | v_gene | CDR3nt | CDR3aa
. | . | TRBJ2-7 | TRBV9 | TGTGCCAGCAGCGTAGAGCCCCAGGGTTACGACGAGCAGTACTTC | CASSVEPQGYDEQYF
. | TRBD1 | TRBJ1-5 | TRBV6-1 | TGTGCCAGCATCACGTACAGGGGAACATATCAGCCCCAGCATTTT | CASITYRGTYQPQHF
. | TRBD1 | TRBJ1-1 | TRBV29-1 | TGCAGCGTTGTCGGGACAGGGGGCGCCGGCACTGAAGCTTTCTTT | CSVVGTGGAGTEAFF
. | TRBD2 | TRBJ2-3 | TRBV7-6 | TGTGCCAGCAGCTTACCGGGGGGTCCCACAGATACGCAGTATTTT | CASSLPGGPTDTQYF
. | . | TRBJ2-7 | TRBV5-4 | TGTGCCAGCAGCGTCAACCCCGGCACTAGCGAGCAGTACTTC | CASSVNPGTSEQYF
. | . | TRBJ1-1 | TRBV13 | TGTGCCAGCAGCTTAGGTTTACCTAACACTGAAGCTTTCTTT | CASSLGLPNTEAFF
. | . | TRBJ1-5 | TRBV7-2 | TGTGCCAGCAGCTTAGACAGTCAGCCCCAGCATTTT | CASSLDSQPQHF
. | . | TRBJ2-6 | TRBV27 | TGTGCCAGCAGTTTTTCGGGGGGCCGCTCTGGGGCCAACGTCCTGACTTTC | CASSFSGGRSGANVLTF
. | TRBD2 | TRBJ2-5 | TRBV5-1 | TGCGCCAGCAGCCTAGGACTAGCGGGGGGGTACCAAGAGACCCAGTACTTC | CASSLGLAGGYQETQYF
. | . | TRBJ1-2 | TRBV6-5 | TGTGCCAGCAGTTCAAACTATGGCTACACCTTC | CASSSNYGYTF
. | TRBD2 | TRBJ2-5 | TRBV2 | TGTGCCAGCATTAGAGACCGACTAGCGGGGCAAGAGACCCAGTACTTC | CASIRDRLAGQETQYF
. | . | TRBJ1-5 | TRBV5-5 | TGTGCCAGCAGCTTGGTCCCGGCCGAGTCCCAGCATTTT | CASSLVPAESQHF
few | . | TRBJ1-1 | TRBV2 | TGTGCCAGCAGTGAAATCGGAGGTGGTGACACTGAAGCTTTCTTT | CASSEIGGGDTEAFF
. | . | TRBJ1-1 | TRBV7-2 | TGTGCCAGCAGCTTAGGGGGGGTTTGGAGGAACACTGAAGCTTTCTTT | CASSLGGVWRNTEAFF
. | . | TRBJ2-3 | TRBV5-1 | TGCGCCAGCAGCCCCTCTGGCCCCACAACAGATACGCAGTATTTT | CASSPSGPTTDTQYF
once | . | TRBJ2-7 | TRBV5-8 | TGTGCCAGCAGCTTGGCCTTGAAAACCTACGAGCAGTACTTC | CASSLALKTYEQYF
. | . | TRBJ1-6 | TRBV4-1 | TGCGCCAGCAGCCAAGATCAGGGTTCACCCCTCCACTTT | CASSQDQGSPLHF
. | TRBD1 | TRBJ2-3 | TRBV25-1 | TGTGCCAGCGCTTGGACAGGGAGCACAGATACGCAGTATTTT | CASAWTGSTDTQYF
. | . | TRBJ2-5 | TRBV27 | TGTGCCAGCAGTTTTGACGCGGGAACCCAGTACTTC | CASSFDAGTQYF
once | . | TRBJ1-6 | TRBV5-5 | TGTGCCAGCAGCATACTCGTAGGGGGAAGTAGTTCACCCCTCCACTTT | CASSILVGGSSSPLHF
once | TRBD1 | TRBJ2-7 | TRBV5-1 | TGCGCCAGCAGCTTTGGTGGACAGGGGGCCCGGTCAGGTGGCGAGCAGTACTTC | CASSFGGQGARSGGEQYF
. | TRBD1 | TRBJ2-3 | TRBV29-1 | TGCAGCGCAATAGGGACAGGCACAGATACGCAGTATTTT | CSAIGTGTDTQYF
. | . | TRBJ2-7 | TRBV9 | TGTGCCAGCAGCGTAGCCGGTAGTGAGGGGTACGAGCAGTACTTC | CASSVAGSEGYEQYF
. | TRBD1 | TRBJ1-2 | TRBV6-5 | TGTGCCAGCAGTTACTCGGGAGAGGGGGCGGCGGGCGGCTACACCTTC | CASSYSGEGAAGGYTF
. | . | TRBJ1-3 | TRBV10-1 | TGCGCCAGCAGTGAATCGGGGACGGCCCAGGGAAACACCATATATTTT | CASSESGTAQGNTIYF
. | TRBD2 | TRBJ2-3 | TRBV30 | TGTGCCTGGAGTGTCCCGACTAGCGGGGGGACAGATACGCAGTATTTT | CAWSVPTSGGTDTQYF
. | . | TRBJ1-5 | TRBV4-1 | TGCGCCAGCAGCCAAGAGTACAGCACCAATCAGCCCCAGCATTTT | CASSQEYSTNQPQHF
. | . | TRBJ2-6 | TRBV4-3 | TGCGCCAGCAGCCACCTTTCAGGGACTGGGGCCAACGTCCTGACTTTC | CASSHLSGTGANVLTF
. | . | TRBJ1-4 | TRBV6-5 | TGTGCCAGCAGCTTCCTCACAGGGGAAAAACTGTTTTTT | CASSFLTGEKLFF
. | . | TRBJ2-2 | TRBV19 | TGTGCCAGTAGTATACGAGGGGAAGGAGACACCGGGGAGCTGTTTTTT | CASSIRGEGDTGELFF
. | TRBD2 | TRBJ2-5 | TRBV4-1 | TGCGCCAGCGCGGCCGGGGGGGTGAAAGAGACCCAGTACTTC | CASAAGGVKETQYF
. | . | TRBJ1-1 | TRBV5-4 | TGTGCCAGCAGCTGGGGCACAGATGAAGCTTTCTTT | CASSWGTDEAFF
. | TRBD1 | TRBJ1-1 | TRBV7-2 | TGTGCCAGCAGCTTAGAGAAATTAGAGGGGGCGCGGTTCACTGAAGCTTTCTTT | CASSLEKLEGARFTEAFF
. | . | TRBJ2-7 | TRBV6-6 | TGTGCCAGCAGCCCGCGATGGACAGTCTCCGTATACGAGCAGTACTTC | CASSPRWTVSVYEQYF
. | . | TRBJ2-3 | TRBV28 | TGTGCCAGCAGTGAGGACAGACCAGCAGATACGCAGTATTTT | CASSEDRPADTQYF
once | . | TRBJ2-5 | TRBV28 | TGTGCCAGCAGTTCTCGACGGATGTACCAAGAGACCCAGTACTTC | CASSSRRMYQETQYF
. | . | TRBJ1-2 | TRBV27 | TGTGCCAGCCGCAAAGGTCGGACTAACTATGGCTACACCTTC | CASRKGRTNYGYTF
. | TRBD2 | TRBJ2-5 | TRBV7-2 | TGTGCCAGCAGCCCGAGAGAGAGGGACTACCAGTACTTC | CASSPRERDYQYF
. | . | TRBJ1-6 | TRBV6-5 | TGTGCCAGCAGTCCACAGGGCAACGGCTATTCACCCCTCCACTTT | CASSPQGNGYSPLHF
. | TRBD2 | TRBJ2-1 | TRBV6-6 | TGTGCCAGCAGTTTCCTAGCGGGGGGTTCCAATGAGCAGTTCTTC | CASSFLAGGSNEQFF
. | . | TRBJ2-1 | TRBV7-3 | TGTGCCAGCAGCTATCAGGGGGGCTCCTACAATGAGCAGTTCTTC | CASSYQGGSYNEQFF
once | TRBD1 | TRBJ1-5 | TRBV19 | TGTGCCAGTAGTAGGACAGGGGACGTGAATCAGCCCCAGCATTTT | CASSRTGDVNQPQHF
. | TRBD1 | TRBJ1-2 | TRBV28 | TGTGCCAGCAGTTTAGGACAGGGTGGCTACACCTTC | CASSLGQGGYTF
. | TRBD1 | TRBJ1-6 | TRBV30 | TGTGCCTGGAGTAGGCAGGGGGCAGGTAATTCACCCCTCCACTTT | CAWSRQGAGNSPLHF
. | . | TRBJ1-2 | TRBV14 | TGTGCCAGCAGCCCTCCCCCTGGGCAGAAGTCTGGGTATGGCTACACCTTC | CASSPPPGQKSGYGYTF
. | TRBD1 | TRBJ1-5 | TRBV7-2 | TGTGCCAGCACCCAAGGGACAGGGGATCAGCCCCAGCATTTT | CASTQGTGDQPQHF
. | TRBD1 | TRBJ2-7 | TRBV6-5 | TGTGCCAGCAGTTACTCGGGGACAGGGGAATACGAGCAGTACTTC | CASSYSGTGEYEQYF
. | . | TRBJ2-5 | TRBV7-2 | TGTGCCAGCAGCTTAAGTAGGACGGAACAAGAGACCCAGTACTTC | CASSLSRTEQETQYF
. | . | TRBJ1-3 | TRBV10-2 | TGCGCCAGCACCTGGGACTCTGGAAACACCATATATTTT | CASTWDSGNTIYF
few | . | TRBJ2-2 | TRBV5-1 | TGCGCCAGCAGTACCCAGGGTCCGGTCGGGGAGCTGTTTTTT | CASSTQGPVGELFF
once | TRBD1 | TRBJ2-6 | TRBV5-1 | TGCGCCAGCAGTCGTGGACAGGGTGAGGCCAACGTCCTGACTTTC | CASSRGQGEANVLTF